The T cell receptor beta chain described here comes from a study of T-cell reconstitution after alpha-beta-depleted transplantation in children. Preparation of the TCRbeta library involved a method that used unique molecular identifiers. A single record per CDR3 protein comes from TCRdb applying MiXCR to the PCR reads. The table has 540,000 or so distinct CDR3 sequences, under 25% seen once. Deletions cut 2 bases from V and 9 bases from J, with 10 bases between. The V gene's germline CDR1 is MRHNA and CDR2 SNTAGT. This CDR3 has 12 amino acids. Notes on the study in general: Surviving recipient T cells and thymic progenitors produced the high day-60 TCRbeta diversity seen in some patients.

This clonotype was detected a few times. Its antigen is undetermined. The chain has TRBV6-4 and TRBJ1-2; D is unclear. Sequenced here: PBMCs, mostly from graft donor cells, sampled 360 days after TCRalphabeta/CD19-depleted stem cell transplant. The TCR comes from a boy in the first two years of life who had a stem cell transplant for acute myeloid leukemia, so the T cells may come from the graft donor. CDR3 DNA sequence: TGTGCCAGCAGTGACAGGGAAGGGAGCTACACCTTC. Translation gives CASSDREGSYTF.